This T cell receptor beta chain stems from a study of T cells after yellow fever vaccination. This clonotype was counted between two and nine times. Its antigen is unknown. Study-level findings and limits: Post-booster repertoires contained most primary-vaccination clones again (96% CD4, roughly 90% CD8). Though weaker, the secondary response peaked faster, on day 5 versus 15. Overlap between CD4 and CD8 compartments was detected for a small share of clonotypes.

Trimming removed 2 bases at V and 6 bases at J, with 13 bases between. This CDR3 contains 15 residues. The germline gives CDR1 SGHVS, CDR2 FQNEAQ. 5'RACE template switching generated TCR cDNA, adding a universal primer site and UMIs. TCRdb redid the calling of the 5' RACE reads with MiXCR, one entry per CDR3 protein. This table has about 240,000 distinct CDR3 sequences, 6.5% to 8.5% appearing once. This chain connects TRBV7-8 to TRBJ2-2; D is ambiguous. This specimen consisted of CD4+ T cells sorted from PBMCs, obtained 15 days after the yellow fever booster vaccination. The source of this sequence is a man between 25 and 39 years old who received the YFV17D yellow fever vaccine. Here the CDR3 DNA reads TGTGCCAGCAGCTTAATGTCTAACGCGGCCGGGGAGCTGTTTTTT. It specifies CASSLMSNAAGELFF.